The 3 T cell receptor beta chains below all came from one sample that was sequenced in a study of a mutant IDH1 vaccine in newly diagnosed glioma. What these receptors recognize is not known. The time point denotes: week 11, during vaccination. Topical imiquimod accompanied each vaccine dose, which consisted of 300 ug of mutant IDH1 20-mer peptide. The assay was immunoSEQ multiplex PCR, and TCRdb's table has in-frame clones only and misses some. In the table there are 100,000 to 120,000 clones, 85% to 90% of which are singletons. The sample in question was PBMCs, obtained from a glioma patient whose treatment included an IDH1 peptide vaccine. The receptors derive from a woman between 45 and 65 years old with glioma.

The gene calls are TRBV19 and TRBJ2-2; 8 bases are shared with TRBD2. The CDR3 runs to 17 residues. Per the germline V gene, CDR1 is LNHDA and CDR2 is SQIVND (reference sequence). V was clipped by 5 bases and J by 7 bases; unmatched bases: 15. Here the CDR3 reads CASSGAKREKGDGELFF. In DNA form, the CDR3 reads TGTGCCAGTAGTGGGGCGAAGCGGGAGAAAGGAGACGGGGAGCTGTTTTTT.

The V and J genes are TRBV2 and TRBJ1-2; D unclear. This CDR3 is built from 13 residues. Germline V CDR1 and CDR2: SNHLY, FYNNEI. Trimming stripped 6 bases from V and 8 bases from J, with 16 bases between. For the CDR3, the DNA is TGTGCCAGCAGCGGCCAAGCGTCACTAGGCTACACCTTC. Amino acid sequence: CASSGQASLGYTF.

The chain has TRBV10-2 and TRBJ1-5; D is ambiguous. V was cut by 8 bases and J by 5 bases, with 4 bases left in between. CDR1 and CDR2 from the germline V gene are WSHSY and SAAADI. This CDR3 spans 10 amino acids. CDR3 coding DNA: TGCGCCAGCGGAGATCAGCCCCAGCATTTT. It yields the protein CASGDQPQHF.